This T cell receptor beta chain originates from a study of neurological immune-mediated disorders. The junction had 3 bases not matched to a gene; V was cut back by 4 bases and J by 3 bases. This CDR3 comprises 14 residues. The germline gives CDR1 SGHTA, CDR2 FQGNSA. Synthesis of cDNA was accomplished via 5'RACE employing 10-nucleotide random UMIs. MiXCR, run by TCRdb on the 5' RACE reads, gives a single entry per CDR3 protein. The top ten clones hold around 11% of a sample with tens of thousands of distinct CDR3 sequences, 12% of them seen once. Only one count was recorded for this clonotype. No antigen is known for it. The study, taken as a whole, reports: Multiple sclerosis, the disease with the least TCR clonal expansion, fell below healthy controls, whereas HTLV-1-associated myelopathy showed the most. No expanded-clone CDR3 amino acid sequence recurred across subjects, suggesting private TCR-beta repertoires.

The chain uses TRBV7-2 and TRBJ2-1; 7 bases are shared with TRBD2. The sample consisted of PBMCs. This TCR came from a woman aged 60-70 years with HTLV-1-associated myelopathy (HAM/TSP). In DNA, the CDR3 is TGTGCCAGCAGCTCCCGGGGGGACTACAATGAGCAGTTCTTC. This translates into CASSSRGDYNEQFF.